The rows below give T cell receptor beta chains drawn from one sample of a study of T-cell memory formation after mild COVID-19. MiXCR, applied by TCRdb to the 5' RACE reads, yields one record per CDR3 protein. This sample has around 300,000 distinct CDR3 sequences, with roughly an eighth found just once. Sequencing was carried out using PBMCs or a T cell subset sorted from them (not recorded which). The receptor source for this set is a young man who had mild COVID-19 (a few samples of this study predate the infection). Cell type and time point are not known. Each CDR3 is given with its conserved first and last residue. The order of the fields is J gene, CDR3 length, V gene, clone size, CDR3 protein. Clone size appears in some rows only: once, few, many, or a class for an expanded clone.

TRBJ2-1,16,TRBV25-1,.,CASSGNSGGPYNEQFF
TRBJ2-7,16,TRBV4-1,few,CASSQGPTGFSYEQYF
TRBJ2-5,14,TRBV6-1,many,CASSEAGGQETQYF
TRBJ2-3,16,TRBV5-1,few,CASSDLSGLMGDTQYF
TRBJ1-4,15,TRBV4-2,few,CASSPYNRGNEKLFF
TRBJ2-1,13,TRBV6-2/TRBV6-3,many,CASSWGQDRNRFF
TRBJ1-5,15,TRBV15,few,CATSRGGQFNQPQHF
TRBJ2-7,13,TRBV20-1,.,CSARVRVGYEQYF
TRBJ2-7,16,TRBV5-1,.,CASSLGRGTSGYEQYF
TRBJ1-1,13,TRBV4-3,few,CASSHGTDTEAFF
TRBJ1-4,15,TRBV4-3,.,CASSQGGEIGEKLFF
TRBJ1-5,14,TRBV7-2,few,CASSFRHSNQPQHF
TRBJ2-1,16,TRBV4-3,few,CASSQGSGGAYNEQFF
TRBJ1-1,11,TRBV19,.,CASQKNTEAFF
TRBJ1-3,16,TRBV18,.,CASSPSTGNSGNTIYF
TRBJ1-2,15,TRBV18,few,CASSPGPGTHYGYTF
TRBJ1-2,14,TRBV12-3/TRBV12-4,few,CASTPGDESYGYTF